The present T cell receptor beta chain was sequenced within a study of Graves' ophthalmopathy and Graves' hyperthyroidism. Germline lookup yields CDR1 MGHDK and CDR2 SYGVNS. The CDR3 sequence is 14 residues long. V dropped 3 bases and J dropped 4; count of bases not matched to a gene: 4. General observations from the study: It was with approximately 70% sensitivity and roughly 75% specificity that the model predicted ophthalmopathy progression.

There are many counts of this clonotype. The antigen remains undetermined. Clinical symptoms, serum thyroxine, TRAb, thyroid ultrasound and orbital computed tomography formed the basis of diagnosis. The PBMCs originated from roughly 10 ml of fresh peripheral blood. RNA transcripts were the source from which TCR beta CDR3 regions were amplified. Following a first-round RT-PCR that used HTBI primers, a second-round multiplex PCR was carried out. Via MiXCR, TCRdb re-called the multiplex PCR reads, giving one row per CDR3 protein. The table lists roughly 400,000 distinct CDR3 sequences, approximately 18% of them singletons, with roughly 2.4% in the top ten.

V usage is TRBV25-1 and J usage is TRBJ1-1; 8 bases match TRBD1. What was sequenced was peripheral blood. The sequence was collected from an adult woman with stable Graves' hyperthyroidism. The CDR3 is CASSDRGRITEAFF. DNA of the CDR3: TGTGCCAGCAGTGACAGGGGGCGCATCACTGAAGCTTTCTTT.